Below are 23 T cell receptor beta chains sequenced from a single sample in a study of blood T cell repertoires in COVID-19. Profiling relied on immunoSEQ multiplex PCR, and the TCRdb table lists in-frame clones only, not all of them. The sample includes 350,000 or so clones, roughly nine tenths of them seen just once. The material sequenced was peripheral blood. These TCRs come from a woman aged 55-70 years with COVID-19, enrolled during active disease.

J is TRBJ2-7 and V is TRBV6-5; no clear D gene. The germline V gene has CDR1 MNHEY and CDR2 SVGAGI. The CDR3 covers 15 residues. Trimming left V 4 bases short and J 5 bases short, with 18 bases between. CDR3: CASSSALAPPNEQYF. The CDR3 nucleotides are TGTGCCAGCAGTTCTGCCCTCGCGCCCCCCAACGAGCAGTACTTC.

V gene TRBV28 combines with J gene TRBJ1-4; D may be TRBD1 (6 bases). V was clipped by 2 bases and J by 2 bases, with 12 bases between them. Germline V gene sequence: CDR1 MDHEN, CDR2 SYDVKM. The CDR3 loop spans 16 amino acids. CDR3 in amino acids: CASSLLGAGTNEKLFF. CDR3 coding DNA: TGTGCCAGCAGTTTACTGGGGGCTGGGACTAATGAAAAACTGTTTTTT.

V gene TRBV7-9 combines with J gene TRBJ1-2, with D maybe TRBD1 (5 bases). This CDR3 has 16 amino acids. Between the trimmed V and J ends, which lost 4 bases and 6 bases, there was a span of 21 bases. The V gene's germline CDR1 is SEHNR and CDR2 FQNEAQ (reference sequence). The CDR3 coding sequence is TGTGCCAGCAGCTCACCCGTGCGGGGGTTAGTAGATGGCTACACCTTC. It translates to CASSSPVRGLVDGYTF.

This rearrangement joins TRBV12-5 to TRBJ1-5, with D perhaps TRBD1 (6 bases). CDR1 and CDR2 from the germline V gene are LGHNT and FRNRAP. This CDR3 region has 16 residues. Trimming pared 6 bases from V and 1 base from J, leaving 16 bases between. CDR3 nucleotides: TGTGCTAGTGGACCTGGGGGGGCCTGGAGCAATCAGCCCCAGCATTTT. It is translated as CASGPGGAWSNQPQHF.

DNA for the CDR3: TGTGCCAGCAGTTACTCCCACAGGGGGCTGGACTATGGCTACACCTTC. Translation: CASSYSHRGLDYGYTF. The chain links TRBV6-5 to TRBJ1-2; 9 bases agree with TRBD1. J lost 3 bases, V lost 0 bases, and 5 bases had no gene match. The CDR3 loop spans 16 amino acids. Germline CDR1 and CDR2: MNHEY and SVGAGI.

This chain joins TRBV5-1 and TRBJ2-7; perhaps TRBD1 as D (5 bases). Germline V gene sequence: CDR1 SGHRS, CDR2 YFSETQ. V lost 4 bases, J lost 3 bases, and 11 bases lay in between. CDR3 length equals 13 residues. CDR3 region: CASSVQDLYEQYF. CDR3 coding DNA: TGCGCCAGCAGCGTACAGGATCTCTACGAGCAGTACTTC. The whole variable domain, filled in from reference TRBV5-1 and TRBJ2-7, reads KAGVTQTPRYLIKTRGQQVTLSCSPISGHRSVSWYQQTPGQGLQFLFEYFSETQRNKGNFPGRFSGRQFSNSRSEMNVSTLELGDSALYLCASSVQDLYEQYFGPGTRLTVT.

CDR3 DNA: TGTGCCAGCAGTTTAAGAGGCGGGAACTCTGGAAACACCATATATTTT. This encodes CASSLRGGNSGNTIYF. The V call is TRBV27, the J call TRBJ1-3; D not resolved. Trimming cost V 2 bases and J 0 bases, with 11 bases left between them. Germline CDR1 is MNHEY and CDR2 is SMNVEV (reference sequence). The length of the CDR3 is 16 residues.

The chain carries TRBV6-6 and TRBJ2-3, with 7 bases lining up with TRBD1. The germline V gene encodes CDR1 MNHNY and CDR2 SVGAGI (reference sequence). The V gene end was trimmed by 7 bases and the J gene end by 0 bases; junction bases not matched to a gene: 1. This CDR3 has 13 amino acids. CDR3 protein: CASKGQSTDTQYF. The CDR3 bases are TGTGCCAGCAAGGGACAGAGCACAGATACGCAGTATTTT.

The rearrangement links TRBV20-1 to TRBJ1-1; unclear D gene. Trimming took off 3 bases at V and 7 bases at J, with 9 bases between the two ends. Germline CDR1 and CDR2: DFQATT and SNEGSKA (reference sequence). This CDR3 has 11 residues. The CDR3 sequence: CSASQDIEAFF. CDR3 nucleotides: TGCAGTGCTAGTCAGGATATTGAAGCTTTCTTT.

The chain combines TRBV9 with TRBJ1-3, with 7 bases identical to TRBD1. Germline CDR1 reads SGDLS; CDR2 reads YYNGEE. The V gene end was trimmed by 5 bases and the J gene end by 0 bases; junction bases not matched to a gene: 5. The CDR3 extends over 15 amino acids. The CDR3 spells CASSKGTDSGNTIYF. CDR3 sequence (DNA): TGTGCCAGCAGTAAAGGGACAGACTCTGGAAACACCATATATTTT.

This chain links TRBV27 with TRBJ1-1; TRBD1 might be the D (5 bases). The ends were cut back, 3 bases at V and 3 bases at J, with 11 bases in the middle. Germline values: CDR1 MNHEY, CDR2 SMNVEV (reference sequence). The CDR3 length is 14 residues. The CDR3 is CASSFRGVYTEAFF. The CDR3 region has the DNA TGTGCCAGCAGTTTCCGGGGGGTGTACACTGAAGCTTTCTTT.

About this clone itself: Its ends do not fully match the called genes, so a read error is possible. This chain links TRBV5-6 with TRBJ1-5, with TRBD1 matching 8 bases. Germline assignment: CDR1 SGHDT and CDR2 YYEEEE. The CDR3 runs 15 residues. The CDR3 loop is CASSLVSGGNQPQHF. DNA for the CDR3: TGTGCCAGCAGCTTGGTATCAGGGGGCAACCAGCCCCAGCATTTT.

The V gene is TRBV14, the J gene TRBJ2-2, with 10 bases lining up with TRBD1. CDR1 SGHDN and CDR2 FVKESK come from the germline V gene. The CDR3 covers 15 residues. V shed 7 bases and J 7 bases; nucleotides not matched to a gene: 9. CDR3 protein: CASNHQGQGIGELFF. As DNA, the CDR3 is TGTGCCAGCAACCACCAGGGACAGGGGATCGGGGAGCTGTTTTTT.

The chain has TRBV11-2 and TRBJ2-2; D is perhaps TRBD1 (6 bases). Germline V gene lookup returns CDR1 SGHAT and CDR2 FQNNGV. This CDR3 comprises 15 residues. V lost 5 bases to trimming and J lost 3 bases, with 13 bases between them. CDR3 nucleotides: TGTGCCAGCAGCCCCGGGACATACTACACCGGGGAGCTGTTTTTT. Its protein is CASSPGTYYTGELFF.

The J gene is TRBJ1-1, the V gene TRBV2; possibly TRBD1 for D (6 bases). The V gene lost 5 bases and the J gene lost 6 bases, with 19 bases spanning the gap. Germline V gives CDR1 SNHLY, CDR2 FYNNEI. The CDR3 spans 15 residues. The CDR3, as DNA: TGTGCCAGCAGTCGAACCACAGGGCAGGTGGCTGAAGCTTTCTTT. This codes for CASSRTTGQVAEAFF.

The chain recombines TRBV5-6 with TRBJ1-1; 10 bases match TRBD1. The trim removed 4 bases at V and 4 bases at J, leaving 1 base unmatched. CDR3 length equals 13 residues. CDR1 SGHDT and CDR2 YYEEEE come from the germline V gene. CDR3 sequence (DNA): TGTGCCAGCAGCCGGACAGGGGGCACTGAAGCTTTCTTT. This encodes CASSRTGGTEAFF. Supplemented by reference TRBV5-6 and TRBJ1-1, the full variable domain reads DAGVTQSPTHLIKTRGQQVTLRCSPKSGHDTVSWYQQALGQGPQFIFQYYEEEERQRGNFPDRFSGHQFPNYSSELNVNALLLGDSALYLCASSRTGGTEAFFGQGTRLTVV.

This chain links TRBV6-5 with TRBJ1-2; D perhaps matches TRBD1 (6 bases). V shed 8 bases and J shed 3 bases, with 19 bases lying between them. Germline V CDR1 and CDR2: MNHEY, SVGAGI. The CDR3 covers 15 residues. The CDR3 protein is CASWGQGPQYYGYTF. The DNA of the CDR3 is TGTGCCAGCTGGGGGCAGGGCCCTCAATACTATGGCTACACCTTC.

The chain carries TRBV11-3 and TRBJ2-1, with 16 nucleotides matching TRBD2. Per the germline V gene, CDR1 is SGHNT and CDR2 is YENEEA. The J segment lost 7 bases and the V segment lost 5 bases, leaving 2 bases of the junction unmatched. CDR3 size: 15 residues. Here the CDR3 reads CASSRGLAGGNEQFF. The CDR3 region has the DNA TGTGCCAGCAGCAGGGGACTAGCGGGGGGGAATGAGCAGTTCTTC.

On this clone: Other DNA variants within this sample encode the same CDR3. The CDR3 loop is CASSPAGANTEAFF. Here the CDR3 DNA reads TGTGCCAGCTCACCGGCAGGGGCGAACACTGAAGCTTTCTTT. V and J are TRBV18 and TRBJ1-1; D perhaps matches TRBD1 (6 bases). Trimming took off 3 bases at V and 1 base at J, with 9 bases between the two ends. This CDR3 has 14 amino acids. The germline gives CDR1 KGHSH, CDR2 LQKENI.

The chain links TRBV28 to TRBJ2-7, with 7 bases fitting TRBD1. The CDR3 totals 16 residues. V lost 4 bases, J lost 4 bases, and 13 bases stayed unmatched. Germline assignment: CDR1 MDHEN and CDR2 SYDVKM. CDR3 coding DNA: TGTGCCAGCAGTTCCCCCCACGGGACAGAGTTATACGAGCAGTACTTC. Its translation: CASSSPHGTELYEQYF.

V usage is TRBV18 and J usage is TRBJ1-3; no firm D call. The V and J ends lost 3 bases and 1 base respectively, with 13 bases between them. The CDR3 loop spans 16 amino acids. Germline CDR1 reads KGHSH; CDR2 reads LQKENI. CDR3 bases: TGTGCCAGCTCACCCTATGGGCGAGGGTCTGGAAACACCATATATTTT. Translating gives CASSPYGRGSGNTIYF.

The rearrangement links TRBV7-9 to TRBJ1-2; no reliable D call. Trimming cost V 2 bases and J 0 bases, with 7 bases left between them. The CDR3 sequence is 14 residues long. Germline V gene lookup returns CDR1 SEHNR and CDR2 FQNEAQ (reference sequence). The CDR3 nucleotides read TGTGCCAGCAGCTTATTGGGAGCTAACTATGGCTACACCTTC. Residues: CASSLLGANYGYTF.

The V and J genes are TRBV5-8 and TRBJ1-1; 7 bases match TRBD1. CDR1 is SGHTS and CDR2 is YDEGEE in the germline V gene. This CDR3 spans 11 amino acids. V lost 10 bases and J lost 9; bases outside the gene matches: 9. The CDR3 coding sequence is TGTGCCGGAGCGACAGGGATCAAAGCTTTCTTT. Translation: CAGATGIKAFF. Together with reference TRBV5-8 and TRBJ1-1, the CDR3 gives the full variable domain: EAGVTQSPTHLIKTRGQQATLRCSPISGHTSVYWYQQALGLGLQFLLWYDEGEERNRGNFPPRFSGRQFPNYSSELNVNALELEDSALYLCAGATGIKAFFGQGTRLTVV.